The sequence of this TCR beta chain was determined in a study of molecular identifiers for immune sequencing clone quantification. Study conclusions and caveats: Highly expanded clone sizes could be underestimated through barcode sharing by identical TCR molecules.

There are a few counts of this clonotype. Its antigen is still unknown. This CDR3 has 16 amino acids. With 9 bases clipped from V and 3 bases from J, the junction kept 14 bases outside the gene matches. From germline, CDR1 is MNHNS and CDR2 SASEGT. TCRdb re-called the PCR reads through MiXCR, storing one row per CDR3 protein. Among around 460,000 distinct CDR3 sequences, around a fifth were seen once, and the ten largest hold about 0.8%. Naive CD8 T cells were sorted, and the gate applied was CD8+CD4-CCR7+CD45RA+. The chain is built from TRBV6-1 and TRBJ2-3; 8 bases fit TRBD1. The material sequenced was naive CD8+ T cells from blood, with Jurkat cell RNA spiked in. Noted subset: FACS-sorted CD8+CD4-CCR7+CD45RA+ naive T cells. This sequence was found in a human donor in good health. Some libraries in this study had Jurkat cell RNA spiked in. The DNA of the CDR3 is TGTGCCAGTGATATACCGGGACAGGTTATGACAGATACGCAGTATTTT. This codes for CASDIPGQVMTDTQYF.